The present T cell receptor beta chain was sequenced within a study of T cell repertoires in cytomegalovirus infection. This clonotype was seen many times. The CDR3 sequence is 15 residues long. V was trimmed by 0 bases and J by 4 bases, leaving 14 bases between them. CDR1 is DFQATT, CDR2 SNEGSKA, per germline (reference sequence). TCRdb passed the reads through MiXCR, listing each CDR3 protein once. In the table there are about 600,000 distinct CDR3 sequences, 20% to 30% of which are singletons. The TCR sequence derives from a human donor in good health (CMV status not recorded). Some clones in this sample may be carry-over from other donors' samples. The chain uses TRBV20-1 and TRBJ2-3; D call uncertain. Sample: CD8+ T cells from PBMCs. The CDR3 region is CSARDRQGIPDTQYF. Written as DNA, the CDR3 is TGCAGTGCTAGAGATCGACAAGGGATCCCAGATACGCAGTATTTT.